Presented here are 11 T cell receptor beta chains from one specimen sequenced in a study of radiation and T cells in renal cell carcinoma. Assay used: immunoSEQ multiplex PCR; TCRdb lists only in-frame clones, some missing. Among about 130,000 clones listed, approximately 90% were seen once. Sample time point: baseline pretreatment blood. The treatment here: 15 Gy SBRT to primary tumor, nephrectomy 4 weeks later. The starting material was blood, obtained from a patient whose treatment included radiotherapy and nephrectomy. These receptors all come from a woman aged 45 to 65 with renal cell carcinoma.

This chain connects TRBV6-5 to TRBJ1-1; no clear D gene. The CDR3 has 14 amino acids. Germline CDR1 reads MNHEY; CDR2 reads SVGAGI. Trimming pared 6 bases from V and 4 bases from J, leaving 15 bases between. The DNA of the CDR3 is TGTGCCAGCAGCAAGGGCCAGCGGACCACTGAAGCTTTCTTT. Translated, it gives CASSKGQRTTEAFF.

V is TRBV7-2 and J is TRBJ2-7; D possibly uses TRBD1 or TRBD2 (5 bases each). The CDR3 runs to 14 residues. The ends were cut back, 1 base at V and 3 bases at J, with 10 bases in the middle. CDR1 and CDR2 (germline): SGHTA, FQGNSA. This CDR3 is CASSLGDRYYEQYF. In DNA form, the CDR3 reads TGTGCCAGCAGCTTAGGGGACCGCTACTACGAGCAGTACTTC.

The chain joins TRBV6-5 to TRBJ1-5; D unresolved. V was pared by 6 bases and J by 0 bases, with 9 bases between. Germline CDR1 and CDR2: MNHEY and SVGAGI. The CDR3 has 14 residues. CDR3: CASRRYDSNQPQHF. CDR3 sequence (DNA): TGTGCCAGCAGGAGGTATGATAGCAATCAGCCCCAGCATTTT.

The chain joins TRBV10-2 to TRBJ1-6; 7 bases are a match to TRBD1. This CDR3 comprises 16 residues. From germline, CDR1 is WSHSY and CDR2 SAAADI. Trimming took 6 bases from V and 5 from J; bases not matched to a gene: 10. For the CDR3, the DNA is TGCGCCAGCAGATTACAGGGGTCAGGGGATAATTCACCCCTCCACTTT. It translates to CASRLQGSGDNSPLHF.

This chain joins TRBV9 and TRBJ2-1; TRBD2 matches 7 bases. The CDR3 is made up of 17 amino acids. With V trimmed by 4 bases and J by 2 bases, 12 bases remained unmatched. CDR1 SGDLS and CDR2 YYNGEE come from the germline V gene. The CDR3 loop is CASSNPTAGLTYNEQFF. The CDR3 DNA reads TGTGCCAGCAGCAACCCAACGGCGGGACTAACCTACAATGAGCAGTTCTTC.

V usage is TRBV7-8 and J usage is TRBJ1-2; D is perhaps TRBD1 (6 bases). The V and J ends lost 8 bases and 5 bases respectively, with 12 bases between them. The CDR3 spans 12 residues. Germline CDR1 and CDR2: SGHVS and FQNEAQ. Here the CDR3 DNA reads TGTGCCAGCGTAGGGGGGGGATATGGCTACACCTTC. Protein product: CASVGGGYGYTF.

The gene calls are TRBV14 and TRBJ1-4; D call uncertain. V lost 0 bases and J lost 7, with 9 bases in between. CDR3 length equals 14 residues. Germline CDR1 reads SGHDN; CDR2 reads FVKESK. For the CDR3, the DNA is TGTGCCAGCAGCCAAGATCCGGGGAGTGAAAAACTGTTTTTT. Its translation is CASSQDPGSEKLFF.

The gene calls are TRBV9 and TRBJ2-2, with 7 bases identical to TRBD2. The trim removed 2 bases at V and 4 bases at J, leaving 8 bases unmatched. CDR1 and CDR2 from the germline V gene are SGDLS and YYNGEE. The CDR3 loop spans 16 amino acids. Here the CDR3 DNA reads TGTGCCAGCAGCGTTTCCGGCAGGACTAGCACCGGGGAGCTGTTTTTT. Amino acid sequence: CASSVSGRTSTGELFF. The whole variable domain, remainder taken from reference TRBV9 and TRBJ2-2, is DSGVTQTPKHLITATGQRVTLRCSPRSGDLSVYWYQQSLDQGLQFLIQYYNGEERAKGNILERFSAQQFPDLHSELNLSSLELGDSALYFCASSVSGRTSTGELFFGEGSRLTVL.

The V call is TRBV7-9, the J call TRBJ2-6, with D possibly being TRBD1 or TRBD2 (7 bases each). CDR1 and CDR2 from the germline V gene are SEHNR and FQNEAQ (reference sequence). This CDR3 has 17 amino acids. The V end lost 5 bases, the J end lost 0 bases, and 14 bases lay between the germline ends. The CDR3 DNA sequence: TGTGCCAGCAGCCTCAGGGGGGGTATCTCTGGGGCCAACGTCCTGACTTTC. Translated: CASSLRGGISGANVLTF.

The chain joins TRBV7-9 to TRBJ2-3; 7 bases line up with TRBD2. CDR3 length: 15 amino acids. V was pared by 11 bases and J by 4 bases, with 15 bases of the junction left unmatched. Germline CDR1 reads SEHNR; CDR2 reads FQNEAQ (reference sequence). The DNA for the CDR3 is TGTGCCCCCACCACGTGGCAGGGAGGGGCAGATACGCAGTATTTT. It translates to CAPTTWQGGADTQYF.

This chain joins TRBV2 and TRBJ2-5; 10 bases align to TRBD2. V gave up 4 bases and J gave up 7 bases; unmatched junction bases: 9. CDR3 length: 15 residues. Germline V gene sequence: CDR1 SNHLY, CDR2 FYNNEI. CDR3 DNA sequence: TGTGCCAGCAGTGGAAGCGGGGGGGATGAATCGACCCAGTACTTC. It is translated as CASSGSGGDESTQYF.